The next 12 T cell receptor beta chains were all read from a single sample in a study of T cells in women clearing cervical HPV infection. TCRdb keeps only in-frame clones here, not all; method: immunoSEQ multiplex PCR. This sample's clone table lists over 30,000 clones. The sample taken for sequencing was blood buffy coat. Receptors originate from a woman between 18 and 75 years old with a cervical HPV16 infection that either progressed to CIN3+ or cleared (not recorded which).

On this clone itself: The read ends 3 residues shy of where the CDR3 ends; the end is completed using the germline J gene. V is TRBV6-2 or TRBV6-3 and J is TRBJ1-2, with 9 bases aligning to TRBD1. Germline V gene lookup returns CDR1 MNHEY and CDR2 SVGEGT. Trimming cost V 0 bases and J 0 bases; bases outside gene matches: 5. The CDR3 has 17 amino acids. CDR3 bases read: TGTGCCAGCAGTTACTCGGGGACAGGGATGACTAACTATGGC. It encodes CASSYSGTGMTNYG. The whole CDR3 is CASSYSGTGMTNYGYTF.

Remarks on this clone: The read comes to an end 3 residues before the CDR3 does, leaving the germline J gene to fill in the end. The V gene is TRBV30, the J gene TRBJ2-1, with a weak D call TRBD2 (7 bases). This CDR3 region has 13 residues. In germline, CDR1 is GTSNPN, CDR2 SVGIG (reference sequence). V lost 4 bases to trimming and J lost 7 bases, with 14 bases between them. The CDR3 protein is CAWTRRGGNEQFF. Partial CDR3 DNA: TGTGCCTGGACCCGTAGGGGGGGGAATGAG.

A word on this clone: The read finishes 3 residues shy of the CDR3 end, and the germline J gene is used to complete it. The rearrangement joins TRBV29-1 to TRBJ2-1; either TRBD1 or TRBD2 may fit D (5 bases each). The V end was cut by 1 base, the J end by 0 bases, with 13 bases between. Germline V CDR1 and CDR2: SQVTM, ANQGSEA. This CDR3 contains 16 residues. The CDR3 DNA, read in part, is TGCAGCGTTGAAGGAGGGGAGAGGAGCTCCTACAATGAG. Protein: CSVEGGERSSYNE. The complete CDR3 reads CSVEGGERSSYNEQFF.

Points on this clone: The read ends 3 residues early relative to the CDR3; the germline J gene fills the gap. The V gene is TRBV4-2, the J gene TRBJ1-2, with TRBD1 matching 9 bases. Germline CDR1 reads LGHNA; CDR2 reads YNFKEQ. The CDR3 runs 15 residues. The CDR3 is CASSQDIQGAQGYTF. Incomplete CDR3 DNA: TGTGCCAGCAGCCAAGATATACAGGGGGCTCAGGGC.

Of note for this clone: The observed sequence ends 3 residues before the CDR3 terminus, with the missing tail filled in from the germline J gene. This chain joins TRBV28 and TRBJ2-5; tentatively, D is TRBD2 (6 bases). Germline lookup yields CDR1 MDHEN and CDR2 SYDVKM. The CDR3 is made up of 13 amino acids. Trimming took 5 bases from V and 5 from J, leaving 12 bases between them. The covered CDR3 bases are TGTGCCAGCAGTGGGGGGAGGCTCGAGACC. It yields the protein CASSGGRLET. The full CDR3 sequence reads CASSGGRLETQYF.

Comments on this clone: The read ends 3 residues before the CDR3 terminus; that terminus is restored from the germline J gene. The chain links TRBV15 to TRBJ2-7; 12 nucleotides line up with TRBD2. Germline lookup yields CDR1 LNHNV and CDR2 YYDKDF (reference sequence). CDR3 length: 14 amino acids. J lost 4 bases, V lost 8 bases, and 6 bases had no gene match. CDR3 DNA, as far as it was read: TGTGCCACCCGACTAGCGGGAGAAAGTTACGAG. This gives the protein CATRLAGESYE. The entire CDR3 reads CATRLAGESYEQYF.

Points on this clone: The read ends 3 residues shy of where the CDR3 ends; the end is completed using the germline J gene. The V and J genes are TRBV6-2 or TRBV6-3 and TRBJ2-7, with TRBD1 identical over 7 bases. CDR1 and CDR2 from the germline V gene are MNHEY and SVGEGT. The length of the CDR3 is 14 residues. V lost 7 bases, J lost 0 bases, and 6 bases stayed unmatched. Partial CDR3 DNA: TGTGCCAGCACCTTCGACAGGGTCTCCTACGAG. Its translation: CASTFDRVSYE. The complete CDR3 reads CASTFDRVSYEQYF.

For this clone: The sequence runs out 3 residues before the end of the CDR3; the remainder is reconstructed from the germline J gene. The chain links TRBV18 to TRBJ1-5; the D is unclear. CDR1 is KGHSH and CDR2 is LQKENI in the germline V gene. This CDR3 spans 13 amino acids. V was shortened by 5 bases and J by 4 bases, with 9 bases between the two germline ends. The CDR3 sequence is CASSSDINQPQHF. CDR3 DNA, as far as it was read: TGTGCCAGCTCATCAGACATTAATCAGCCC. Filled out from reference TRBV18 and TRBJ1-5, the complete variable domain reads NAGVMQNPRHLVRRRGQEARLRCSPMKGHSHVYWYRQLPEEGLKFMVYLQKENIIDESGMPKERFSAEFPKEGPSILRIQQVVRGDSAAYFCASSSDINQPQHFGDGTRLSIL.

Worth noting for this clone: The read ends 3 residues before the CDR3 terminus; that terminus is restored from the germline J gene. This chain connects TRBV7-3 to TRBJ1-6, with 10 nucleotides matching TRBD1. Trimming took 4 bases from V and 8 from J; bases not matched to a gene: 5. CDR3 length: 15 residues. Germline values: CDR1 SGHTA, CDR2 FQGTGA. CDR3 DNA (partial): TGTGCCAGCAGCTGGGGACAGGGGCTCCATTCACCC. It encodes CASSWGQGLHSP. The entire CDR3 reads CASSWGQGLHSPLHF. The variable domain in full, with the rest retrieved from reference TRBV7-3 and TRBJ1-6, is GAGVSQTPSNKVTEKGKYVELRCDPISGHTALYWYRQSLGQGPEFLIYFQGTGAADDSGLPNDRFFAVRPEGSVSTLKIQRTERGDSAVYLCASSWGQGLHSPLHFGNGTRLTVT.

A word on this clone: Coverage ceases 3 residues before the CDR3 finishes, and the germline J gene fills in the end. The chain links TRBV11-1 to TRBJ2-5, with D possibly being TRBD2 (7 bases). This CDR3 spans 15 amino acids. V was pared by 4 bases and J by 4 bases, with 16 bases between. In germline, CDR1 is SGHAT, CDR2 FQDESV (reference sequence). The chain's CDR3 is CASSSTNGGRETQYF. The DNA read from the CDR3 is TGTGCCAGCAGCTCCACTAACGGGGGGCGAGAGACC.

Turning to this clone: The sequenced fragment ends 3 residues before the CDR3 boundary, so the rest is inferred from the germline J gene. V and J are TRBV18 and TRBJ2-5, with unresolved D. CDR3 length equals 15 residues. The germline V and J ends were trimmed by 2 bases and 1 base, with 11 bases remaining between them. The V gene's germline CDR1 is KGHSH and CDR2 LQKENI. CDR3 protein: CASSPGGQIQETQYF. CDR3 DNA (partial): TGTGCCAGCTCACCAGGTGGGCAGATCCAAGAGACC.

The CDR3 is CASSLGWLGLNSPLHF. The DNA read from the CDR3 is TGTGCCAGCAGCTTAGGGTGGCTGGGCCTAAATTCACCC. The rearrangement uses TRBV7-6 and TRBJ1-6; D call uncertain. Read coverage stops 3 residues before the CDR3 terminus; the germline J gene supplies the remainder. Germline V gene lookup returns CDR1 SGHVS and CDR2 FNYEAQ. The CDR3 length is 16 residues. Between the trimmed V and J ends, which lost 1 base and 7 bases, there was a span of 14 bases.